This TCR beta chain was observed in a study of CD8 T cells in Susac syndrome. V dropped 3 bases and J dropped 3 bases, with 9 bases sitting between them. The length of the CDR3 is 14 residues. Germline V gene data show CDR1 as SGDLS and CDR2 as YYNGEE. Study observations and caveats: The study recognized that the number of individuals in its TCR sequencing and HLA analysis was relatively small.

RNA in amounts of roughly 0.5 to 1 ug was reverse transcribed with random hexamers. TCRdb itself ran the immunoSEQ multiplex PCR reads through MiXCR, one entry per CDR3 protein. This sample has about 150,000 distinct CDR3 sequences, with about 95% found just once. Points on this clonotype: Its antigen remains unidentified.

Sequenced sample: CD4+ T cells from PBMCs. The chain employs TRBV9 and TRBJ1-4; TRBD1 is a possible D gene (6 bases). The TCR sequence derives from a human donor with Susac syndrome. CDR3 sequence (DNA): TGTGCCAGCAGCGGCAGGGGCTCTAATGAAAAACTGTTTTTT. Translated, it gives CASSGRGSNEKLFF. Together with reference TRBV9 and TRBJ1-4, the CDR3 gives the full variable domain: DSGVTQTPKHLITATGQRVTLRCSPRSGDLSVYWYQQSLDQGLQFLIQYYNGEERAKGNILERFSAQQFPDLHSELNLSSLELGDSALYFCASSGRGSNEKLFFGSGTQLSVL.